This T cell receptor (beta chain) emerged from a study of T cell responses to AZD1222 COVID-19 vaccine. Study results and limitations: The CD4 TCRs associated with vaccination extended across spike and predominated at 160-218 and 743-854. An increase in Spike-specific TCR breadth and depth was observed after two AZD1222 doses. Females outnumbered males among donors, who were mostly white British; clonal diversity was possibly underestimated.

About this clone: Its antigen is not identified.

Produced via immunoSEQ multiplex PCR; TCRdb's table is partial and in-frame only. The sample has approximately 100,000 clones, roughly nine tenths seen once. Trimming removed 2 bases from V and 4 bases from J, with 13 bases in between. In germline, CDR1 is MNHEY, CDR2 SVGAGI. This CDR3 is built from 15 residues. This receptor was taken from an adult in good health. The V call is TRBV6-5, the J call TRBJ2-3; either TRBD1 or TRBD2 may supply D (5 bases each). This material consisted of peripheral blood, taken on day 0 of AZD1222 vaccination. For the CDR3, the DNA is TGTGCCAGCAGTTACGGCAGGGAGCCCCCAGATACGCAGTATTTT. This sequence encodes CASSYGREPPDTQYF.